The source of this T cell receptor (beta chain) is a study of T cell responses to AZD1222 COVID-19 vaccine. Some clones are missing from TCRdb's copy, which holds only in-frame ones; the method was immunoSEQ multiplex PCR. Among some 130,000 clones, about 90% were seen once, and the ten largest hold about 17%. Study results and limitations: Targeting of unmutated variant regions was reportedly seen in nearly half of spike-specific TCRs. Sampled repertoires all dated from after the peak T cell response. An increase in Spike-specific TCR breadth and depth was observed after two AZD1222 doses. Spike-wide coverage was observed for vaccine-associated CD4 TCRs, with dominant responses at 160-218 and 743-854.

Concerning this clone itself: Antigen: not known.

The sequencing here drew on peripheral blood, taken on day 0 of MenACWY control vaccination. The sequence came from an adult in good health.

CDR3 residues: CASSTRETPLHF. The CDR3 nucleotides are TGTGCCAGCTCAACCCGAGAAACACCCCTCCACTTT. The chain employs TRBV18 and TRBJ1-6, with D unresolved. Germline values: CDR1 KGHSH, CDR2 LQKENI. The CDR3 sequence is 12 residues long. Trimming shortened V by 5 bases and J by 11 bases, and 10 bases separated the two germline ends.